This TCR beta chain was sequenced for a study of blood T cell repertoires in COVID-19. Germline V lookup: CDR1 LNHDA, CDR2 SQIVND (reference sequence). Between the trimmed V and J ends, which lost 9 bases and 2 bases, there was a span of 13 bases. This CDR3 comprises 13 residues. This clone was found a few times. The protocol was immunoSEQ multiplex PCR, while the TCRdb copy is restricted to in-frame clones and leaves out a portion. The sample consists of about 260,000 clones, around 86% of them appearing once. The genes are TRBV19 and TRBJ1-1; TRBD1 might be the D (6 bases). The sequenced sample was peripheral blood. The sequence derives from a man between 40 and 49 years old who had recovered from COVID-19. This CDR3 reads CASSKDSNTEAFF. The CDR3 nucleotides are TGTGCCAGCTCGAAGGACAGTAACACTGAAGCTTTCTTT.